This T cell receptor (beta chain) comes out of a study of blood T cell repertoires in COVID-19. On the study more broadly: From T cells, B-cell-depleted T cells, or PBMCs came the material, which was cDNA or gDNA.

This clone has just a few counts. The CDR3 extends over 15 amino acids. The germline CDR1 and CDR2 sequences are SGHRS and YFSETQ. The V gene lost 4 bases and the J gene lost 2 bases, with 13 bases spanning the gap. Per the original methods: Cell counts per sample came from amplifying reference gene primers. Method: immunoSEQ multiplex PCR; TCRdb's copy keeps in-frame clones and lacks some. The V and J calls and clone size come from that table; D and trimming were worked out from the DNA. The sample records some 40,000 clones, about four fifths being singletons. Material for sequencing was peripheral blood. This chain links TRBV5-1 with TRBJ1-5, with TRBD1 as a possible D gene (6 bases). This TCR derives from a man aged 80 or over with active or convalescent COVID-19. The CDR3 bases are TGCGCCAGCAGCCTGGACAGTCCCGGCAATCAGCCCCAGCATTTT. This encodes CASSLDSPGNQPQHF.